The 7 T cell receptor beta chains in this list originate from one sample, sequenced in a study of blood T cell repertoires in COVID-19. Method: immunoSEQ multiplex PCR; TCRdb's copy keeps in-frame clones and lacks some. Of about 300,000 clones listed, approximately 83% were seen once; the top ten hold roughly 2.3%. Specimen: PBMCs or T cells enriched from blood (not recorded which). Every receptor here comes from a man in his thirties or forties who had recovered from COVID-19.

This chain joins TRBV11-2 and TRBJ2-3; the D gene is possibly TRBD2 (7 bases). Germline V lookup: CDR1 SGHAT, CDR2 FQNNGV. CDR3 length equals 16 residues. V lost 4 bases, J lost 2 bases, and 16 bases lay in between. Written as DNA, the CDR3 is TGTGCCAGCAGCTCCCTGACGGGGGGCCTCACAGATACGCAGTATTTT. This codes for CASSSLTGGLTDTQYF.

The chain is built from TRBV12-3 or TRBV12-4 and TRBJ1-2, with D tentatively TRBD1 (5 bases). Trimming removed 6 bases from V and 4 bases from J, with 12 bases in between. The CDR3 spans 13 residues. Written as DNA, the CDR3 is TGTGCCAGCAGGATAGACAGAGTCTATGGCTACACCTTC. Encoded protein: CASRIDRVYGYTF.

As concerns this clone: One end of the junction varies from germline; a read error may be responsible. This chain connects TRBV7-2 to TRBJ1-1; 10 bases align to TRBD1. The CDR3 is 11 amino acids. Germline V CDR1 and CDR2: SGHTA, FQGNSA. CDR3 coding DNA: TGTGCCAGCAGCAGAGACAGGGGGCCTGTCTTT. Translation: CASSRDRGPVF.

The V and J genes are TRBV11-1 and TRBJ1-1, with TRBD1 matching 9 bases. CDR3 size: 15 residues. Germline CDR1 and CDR2: SGHAT and FQDESV (reference sequence). With V trimmed by 7 bases and J by 0 bases, 6 bases remained unmatched. In DNA form, the CDR3 reads TGTGCCAGCAAGCTGGGGACAGGGATGAACACTGAAGCTTTCTTT. Its translation: CASKLGTGMNTEAFF.

J is TRBJ1-5 and V is TRBV6-6; 9 bases line up with TRBD1. Germline V CDR1 and CDR2: MNHNY, SVGAGI (reference sequence). V dropped 10 bases and J dropped 2; count of bases not matched to a gene: 6. The CDR3 totals 14 residues. CDR3 nucleotides: TGTGCCACCGCACAGGGGGCTGGCAATCAGCCCCAGCATTTT. This codes for CATAQGAGNQPQHF.

The gene calls are TRBV11-3 and TRBJ2-1; TRBD1 agrees at 7 bases. Germline-derived CDR1 and CDR2 are SGHNT and YENEEA. After removal of 4 bases from V and 9 bases from J, the junction contained 9 bases not matched to a gene. The CDR3 length is 14 residues. CDR3 coding DNA: TGTGCCAGCAGCTCACTAGACAGGGTTGGTGAGCAGTTCTTC. This sequence encodes CASSSLDRVGEQFF.

This chain connects TRBV5-1 to TRBJ1-1, with 9 bases fitting TRBD1. The CDR3 consists of 16 residues. V gave up 1 base and J gave up 8 bases; unmatched junction bases: 12. Germline V gene lookup returns CDR1 SGHRS and CDR2 YFSETQ. The CDR3 loop is CASSLLENRGLREAFF. CDR3 coding DNA: TGCGCCAGCAGCTTGCTAGAGAACAGGGGGCTGAGAGAAGCTTTCTTT. Full variable domain (rest looked up from reference TRBV5-1 and TRBJ1-1): KAGVTQTPRYLIKTRGQQVTLSCSPISGHRSVSWYQQTPGQGLQFLFEYFSETQRNKGNFPGRFSGRQFSNSRSEMNVSTLELGDSALYLCASSLLENRGLREAFFGQGTRLTVV.